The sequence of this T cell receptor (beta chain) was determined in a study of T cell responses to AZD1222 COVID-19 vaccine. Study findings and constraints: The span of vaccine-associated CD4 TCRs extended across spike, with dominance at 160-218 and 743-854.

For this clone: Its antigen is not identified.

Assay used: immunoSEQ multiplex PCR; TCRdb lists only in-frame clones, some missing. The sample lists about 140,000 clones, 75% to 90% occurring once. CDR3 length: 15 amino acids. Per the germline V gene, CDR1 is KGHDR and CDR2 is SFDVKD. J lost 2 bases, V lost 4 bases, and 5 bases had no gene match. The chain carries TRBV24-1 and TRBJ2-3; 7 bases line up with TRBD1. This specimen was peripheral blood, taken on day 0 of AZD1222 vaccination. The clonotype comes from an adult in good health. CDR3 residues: CATSEPGQNTDTQYF. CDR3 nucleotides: TGTGCCACCAGTGAGCCGGGACAGAACACAGATACGCAGTATTTT.